This T cell receptor (beta chain) derives from a study of CD8 T cells in Susac syndrome. Reverse transcription used about 0.45 to 1 ug RNA and random hexamers. One entry per CDR3 protein, called by TCRdb with MiXCR from the immunoSEQ multiplex PCR reads. The data contain around 200,000 distinct CDR3 sequences, approximately 95% of them singletons. There are 12 residues in the CDR3. The V gene lost 6 bases and the J gene lost 13 bases, with 16 bases spanning the gap. CDR1 and CDR2 (germline): SGHAT, FQNNGV. This clonotype was observed once. This TCR derives from a human donor with multiple sclerosis. The chain combines TRBV11-2 with TRBJ2-1; D may correspond to TRBD1 or TRBD2 (5 bases each). Specimen: CD4+ T cells from PBMCs. Here the CDR3 DNA reads TGTGCCAGCAGTTCTACCGGGACCCGCCAGTTCTTC. Protein product: CASSSTGTRQFF.